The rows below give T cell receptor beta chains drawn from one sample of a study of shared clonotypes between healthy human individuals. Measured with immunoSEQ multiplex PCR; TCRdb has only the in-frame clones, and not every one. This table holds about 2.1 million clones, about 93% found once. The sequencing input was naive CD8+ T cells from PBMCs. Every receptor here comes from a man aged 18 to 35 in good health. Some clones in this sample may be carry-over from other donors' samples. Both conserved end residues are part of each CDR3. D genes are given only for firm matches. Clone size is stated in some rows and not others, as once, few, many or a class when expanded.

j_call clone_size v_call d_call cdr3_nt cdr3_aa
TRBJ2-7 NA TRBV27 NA NA CASSFGEGRYEQYF
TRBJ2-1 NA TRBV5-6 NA TGTGCCAGCAGCTTGGACCTGAGCTCCTACAATGAGCAGTTCTTC CASSLDLSSYNEQFF
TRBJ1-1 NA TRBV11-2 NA TGTGCCAGCAGCTTAGATAGAGGGTTTTACGAAAGCTTGAACACTGAAGCTTTCTTT CASSLDRGFYESLNTEAFF
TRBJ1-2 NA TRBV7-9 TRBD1 TGTGCCAGCAGCTCAACCGGGACAGGTACCTATGGCTACACCTTC CASSSTGTGTYGYTF
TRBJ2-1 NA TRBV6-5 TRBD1 TGTGCCAGCAGTTGGGTAGGGGGCGCAAATGAGCAGTTCTTC CASSWVGGANEQFF
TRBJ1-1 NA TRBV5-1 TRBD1 TGCGCCAGCAGGGACAGGGGGCATTCTGAAGCTTTCTTT CASRDRGHSEAFF
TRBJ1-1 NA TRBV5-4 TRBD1 TGTGCCAGCAGCTCGAGAGGGACAGAGAACACTGAAGCTTTCTTT CASSSRGTENTEAFF
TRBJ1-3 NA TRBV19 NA TGTGCCAGTATTCCAGGGGACGGAAACACCATATATTTT CASIPGDGNTIYF
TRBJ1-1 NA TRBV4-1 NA TGCGCCAGCAGCCAAGATACAGGGTGGGCTTTCTTT CASSQDTGWAFF
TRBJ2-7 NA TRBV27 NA TGTGCCAGCAGTTACGGACAGAGCTACGAGCAGTACTTC CASSYGQSYEQYF
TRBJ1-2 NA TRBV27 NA TGTGCCAGCAGTTTATCCGGGTTGGCGAGGGGCTACACCTTC CASSLSGLARGYTF
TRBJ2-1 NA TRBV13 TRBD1 TGTGCCAGCAGCGCCGGGACAGGGGCGTACAATGAGCAGTTCTTC CASSAGTGAYNEQFF
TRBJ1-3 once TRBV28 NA TGTGCCAGCAAGCCGAACGGACAGAGAAACACCATATATTTT CASKPNGQRNTIYF
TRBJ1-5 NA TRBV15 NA TGTGCCACCAGCAGAGAGGGATCTACGCAGCCCCAGCATTTT CATSREGSTQPQHF
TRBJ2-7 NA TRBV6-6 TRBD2 TGTGCCAGCAGTTACCTAGCGGGAGGGCCTAAGACCGAGCAGTACTTC CASSYLAGGPKTEQYF
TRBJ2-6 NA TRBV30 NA TGTGCCTGGAGTATGAGCTTGGGGGCATACTCTGGGGCCAACGTCCTGACTTTC CAWSMSLGAYSGANVLTF
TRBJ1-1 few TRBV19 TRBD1 TGTGCCAGTAGTACCACAGGGGCCACTGAAGCTTTCTTT CASSTTGATEAFF
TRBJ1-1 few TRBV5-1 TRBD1 TGCGCCAGCAGCTTTCATCGACAGGGCCCCAACACTGAAGCTTTCTTT CASSFHRQGPNTEAFF
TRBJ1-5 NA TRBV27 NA TGTGCCAGCAGTTTATCTCCAGGGGCTAATCAGCCCCAGCATTTT CASSLSPGANQPQHF
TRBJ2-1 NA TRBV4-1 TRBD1 TGCGCCAGCAGCCAAGGGTCGGCAGGGGGCTACAATGAGCAGTTCTTC CASSQGSAGGYNEQFF